Below, 6 T cell receptor beta chains from the same sample are listed, as sequenced in a study of T cells in narcolepsy. Using immunoSEQ multiplex PCR, the repertoire was profiled, and TCRdb retains in-frame clones only, with some absent. The table records approximately 35,000 clones, over 65% of them present only once. What was sequenced was memory (CD45RA-) CD4+ T cells from blood. The receptors shown here come from a human donor in good health.

The rearrangement uses TRBV7-9 and TRBJ2-7; D possibly corresponds to TRBD1 (5 bases). Trimming cost V 5 bases and J 7 bases, with 18 bases left between them. Germline CDR1 reads SEHNR; CDR2 reads FQNEAQ (reference sequence). There are 14 residues in the CDR3. The CDR3 bases are TGTGCCAGCAGCCCTGGGGCCTACCTGGGGGAGCAGTACTTC. It yields the protein CASSPGAYLGEQYF.

Note on this clone: Distinct nucleotide sequences in the sample also encode this CDR3. V and J are TRBV7-2 and TRBJ2-7; D is uncertain. Per the germline V gene, CDR1 is SGHTA and CDR2 is FQGNSA. Trimming shortened V by 5 bases and J by 0 bases, and 11 bases separated the two germline ends. This CDR3 is built from 14 residues. As DNA, the CDR3 is TGTGCCAGCAGCGCCATCGTCAGCTCCTACGAGCAGTACTTC. As protein: CASSAIVSSYEQYF. Looking up the rest from reference TRBV7-2 and TRBJ2-7 gives the full variable domain: GAGVSQSPSNKVTEKGKDVELRCDPISGHTALYWYRQSLGQGLEFLIYFQGNSAPDKSGLPSDRFSAERTGGSVSTLTIQRTQQEDSAVYLCASSAIVSSYEQYFGPGTRLTVT.

The rearrangement links TRBV9 to TRBJ2-6; D is undetermined. Trimming took off 1 base at V and 0 bases at J, with 11 bases between the two ends. The CDR3 loop spans 17 amino acids. CDR1 is SGDLS, CDR2 YYNGEE, per germline. The CDR3: CASSVKAGSSGANVLTF. CDR3 DNA sequence: TGTGCCAGCAGCGTAAAGGCAGGATCCTCTGGGGCCAACGTCCTGACTTTC.

V usage is TRBV7-9 and J usage is TRBJ2-7, with D uncertain. The V gene lost 4 bases and the J gene lost 0 bases, with 16 bases spanning the gap. The CDR3 covers 16 residues. The germline V gene has CDR1 SEHNR and CDR2 FQNEAQ (reference sequence). This CDR3 reads CASSSFAYNISYEQYF. The CDR3, as DNA: TGTGCCAGCAGCTCCTTCGCGTACAACATCTCCTACGAGCAGTACTTC.

This clone was counted only a few times. The chain joins TRBV7-9 to TRBJ1-2; 7 bases are a match to TRBD1. After removal of 6 bases from V and 4 bases from J, the junction contained 5 bases not matched to a gene. The CDR3 length is 13 residues. The germline CDR1 and CDR2 sequences are SEHNR and FQNEAQ (reference sequence). The DNA for the CDR3 is TGTGCCAGCAGGGCAGGGGGAGGCTATGGCTACACCTTC. As protein: CASRAGGGYGYTF.

The gene calls are TRBV5-5 and TRBJ2-7, with 7 bases fitting TRBD2. Germline CDR1 is SGHKS and CDR2 is YYEKEE (reference sequence). V shed 1 base and J 6 bases; nucleotides not matched to a gene: 10. The length of the CDR3 is 15 residues. CDR3 protein: CASSLSVQRGFEQYF. CDR3 nucleotide sequence: TGTGCCAGCAGCTTGTCTGTCCAGCGGGGTTTCGAGCAGTACTTC.